A single sample gave rise to the 3 T cell receptor beta chains below, sequenced in a study of shared clonotypes between healthy human individuals. Assay used: immunoSEQ multiplex PCR; TCRdb lists only in-frame clones, some missing. In the table there are about 2.2 million clones, roughly 91% of which are singletons. Naive CD8 populations comprised CD45RO-negative cells positively selected for CCR7, excluding terminally differentiated effector memory CD45RA+ cells. Sequenced input: naive CD8+ T cells from PBMCs. These receptors were taken from a man aged 18 to 29 in good health. Some clones in this sample may be carry-over from other donors' samples.

The chain is built from TRBV4-3 and TRBJ2-1; perhaps TRBD2 as D (7 bases). V lost 0 bases to trimming and J lost 10 bases, with 19 bases between them. The CDR3 covers 16 residues. Germline CDR1 LGHNA, CDR2 YSLEER. CDR3 amino acids: CASSQDGGAPGREQFF. CDR3 DNA sequence: TGCGCCAGCAGCCAAGATGGGGGGGCCCCTGGTAGGGAGCAGTTCTTC.

The chain couples TRBV28 to TRBJ1-2; unclear D gene. Trimming left V 3 bases short and J 6 bases short, with 11 bases between. The CDR3 is 13 residues long. Germline assignment: CDR1 MDHEN and CDR2 SYDVKM. The DNA of the CDR3 is TGTGCCAGCAGTTTTCGAACTTATGATGGCTACACCTTC. It encodes CASSFRTYDGYTF.

The genes are TRBV6-7 and TRBJ1-5; D uncertain. TRBV6-7 is treated as an ORF (open reading frame) with a function not yet certain. This CDR3 is built from 13 residues. The V end was cut by 5 bases, the J end by 6 bases, with 11 bases between. CDR3 in amino acids: CASSHKKGQPQHF. The CDR3 DNA follows: TGTGCCAGCAGTCACAAGAAGGGTCAGCCCCAGCATTTT.